This entry lists 7 T cell receptor beta chains sequenced from one sample in a study of T cell responses to AZD1222 COVID-19 vaccine. The table came from immunoSEQ multiplex PCR; TCRdb's copy has only in-frame clones and leaves some out. In the table there are fewer than 85,000 clones, 85% to 90% of which are singletons. This material consisted of peripheral blood, taken on day 0 of AZD1222 vaccination. These receptors originate from an adult in good health.

This chain joins TRBV19 and TRBJ2-7; 10 bases match TRBD1. Germline CDR1 and CDR2: LNHDA and SQIVND (reference sequence). This CDR3 is built from 15 residues. V was pared by 5 bases and J by 6 bases, with 10 bases of the junction left unmatched. The DNA of the CDR3 is TGTGCCAGTAGTGCCCAGACAGGGGGCTTTACCGAGCAGTACTTC. Protein: CASSAQTGGFTEQYF.

The chain has TRBV28 and TRBJ2-2; weak D call: TRBD2 (5 bases). V lost 4 bases, J lost 0 bases, and 21 bases lay in between. CDR3 length: 19 amino acids. Per germline, CDR1 MDHEN and CDR2 SYDVKM. CDR3 region: CASSSPGSARDANTGELFF. The CDR3, as DNA: TGTGCCAGCAGTTCCCCGGGATCAGCTAGAGACGCGAACACCGGGGAGCTGTTTTTT. Combining the CDR3 with reference TRBV28 and TRBJ2-2 gives the whole variable domain DVKVTQSSRYLVKRTGEKVFLECVQDMDHENMFWYRQDPGLGLRLIYFSYDVKMKEKGDIPEGYSVSREKKERFSLILESASTNQTSMYLCASSSPGSARDANTGELFFGEGSRLTVL.

V gene TRBV28 combines with J gene TRBJ1-1; D might be TRBD1 (5 bases). The germline CDR1 and CDR2 sequences are MDHEN and SYDVKM. V was shortened by 5 bases and J by 4 bases, with 11 bases between the two germline ends. The CDR3 extends over 13 amino acids. The CDR3 sequence: CASSRGRSTEAFF. CDR3 nucleotides: TGTGCCAGCAGTAGGGGCCGGAGCACTGAAGCTTTCTTT. Drawing the rest from reference TRBV28 and TRBJ1-1, the complete variable domain is DVKVTQSSRYLVKRTGEKVFLECVQDMDHENMFWYRQDPGLGLRLIYFSYDVKMKEKGDIPEGYSVSREKKERFSLILESASTNQTSMYLCASSRGRSTEAFFGQGTRLTVV.

The CDR3 sequence: CASSLFADLTEAFF. The CDR3 coding sequence is TGTGCCAGCAGCTTGTTCGCCGATCTCACTGAAGCTTTCTTT. The chain carries TRBV5-5 and TRBJ1-1; D ambiguous. The CDR3 has 14 amino acids. Trimming shortened V by 1 base and J by 4 bases, and 11 bases separated the two germline ends. Germline V gene sequence: CDR1 SGHKS, CDR2 YYEKEE (reference sequence).

This clone has just a few counts. The gene calls are TRBV25-1 and TRBJ1-2; D might be TRBD1 (5 bases). CDR3 length: 15 residues. The V and J ends lost 1 base and 0 bases respectively, with 9 bases between them. Germline loops: CDR1 MGHDK, CDR2 SYGVNS. The CDR3 loop is CASSEWGRANYGYTF. CDR3 coding DNA: TGTGCCAGCAGTGAATGGGGCAGAGCTAACTATGGCTACACCTTC.

The chain combines TRBV3-1 (or the pseudogene TRBV3-2) with TRBJ1-2, with D maybe TRBD1 (6 bases). The CDR3 length is 13 residues. Germline V gene data show CDR1 as LGHDT and CDR2 as YNNKEL (reference sequence). Trimming pared 4 bases from V and 4 bases from J, leaving 10 bases between. CDR3 DNA sequence: TGTGCCAGCAGCCGAGGGGGAGCCTATGGCTACACCTTC. Translated, it gives CASSRGGAYGYTF.

This rearrangement joins TRBV2 to TRBJ1-2; 9 nucleotides align to TRBD1. Germline V lookup: CDR1 SNHLY, CDR2 FYNNEI. Trimming at V came to 6 bases and at J to 0 bases, leaving 8 bases not matched to a gene. The CDR3 contains 16 residues. The CDR3 here is CASRQGALMANYGYTF. In nucleotides, the CDR3 is TGTGCCAGCAGACAGGGGGCATTAATGGCTAACTATGGCTACACCTTC.